Following are 7 T cell receptor beta chains from one sample sequenced in a study of cytomegalovirus exposure and HLA in healthy donors. Sequencing was performed with immunoSEQ multiplex PCR; in TCRdb, only in-frame clones are kept and a portion is missing. The sample lists over 250,000 clones, 80% to 90% seen once, with roughly 0.99% in the top ten. Material: PBMCs. The source is a woman between 18 and 29 years old in good health and CMV-seronegative.

The rearrangement links TRBV28 to TRBJ1-3; 8 bases are shared with TRBD1. With V trimmed by 4 bases and J by 2 bases, 4 bases remained unmatched. Per germline, CDR1 MDHEN and CDR2 SYDVKM. This CDR3 region has 15 residues. DNA of the CDR3: TGTGCCAGCAGTTCCATGACAGGGGCTGGAAACACCATATATTTT. Translating it yields CASSSMTGAGNTIYF.

The rearrangement uses TRBV19 and TRBJ2-5; 8 nucleotides align to TRBD1. CDR3 size: 18 residues. Germline V gene sequence: CDR1 LNHDA, CDR2 SQIVND (reference sequence). V gave up 1 base and J gave up 0 bases; unmatched junction bases: 10. The CDR3 here is CASSIGPKDRVNQETQYF. The CDR3 nucleotides are TGTGCCAGTAGTATAGGACCCAAGGACAGGGTGAACCAAGAGACCCAGTACTTC.

The genes are TRBV18 and TRBJ1-3; D call uncertain. Trimming left V 3 bases short and J 2 bases short, with 14 bases between. This CDR3 spans 16 amino acids. Looked up from germline, CDR1 is KGHSH and CDR2 is LQKENI. The chain's CDR3 is CASSPPSGGPGNTIYF. In DNA form, the CDR3 reads TGTGCCAGCTCACCGCCCTCTGGAGGGCCTGGAAACACCATATATTTT.

The J gene is TRBJ1-2, the V gene TRBV6-4; 7 positions match TRBD1. The V gene's germline CDR1 is MRHNA and CDR2 SNTAGT. CDR3 length: 12 amino acids. V was clipped by 5 bases and J by 5 bases; unmatched bases: 2. The CDR3 DNA is TGTGCCAGCAGTCGACAGGGATATGGCTACACCTTC. The encoded protein is CASSRQGYGYTF.

The chain joins TRBV10-1 to TRBJ2-1; D is uncertain. Trimming removed 2 bases at V and 7 bases at J, with 9 bases between. The CDR3 has 13 amino acids. Looked up from germline, CDR1 is WNHNN and CDR2 is SYGVQD (reference sequence). The CDR3, as DNA: TGCGCCAGCAGTGAGGGCGGTGCTAATGAGCAGTTCTTC. Its protein product is CASSEGGANEQFF.

This clone was counted a single time. The chain couples TRBV5-1 to TRBJ1-4; 7 bases map to TRBD1. Germline assignment: CDR1 SGHRS and CDR2 YFSETQ. With V trimmed by 3 bases and J by 3 bases, 11 bases remained unmatched. The CDR3 loop spans 17 amino acids. The CDR3 is CASSWTGQEGPNEKLFF. CDR3 bases: TGCGCCAGCAGCTGGACCGGACAGGAGGGTCCTAATGAAAAACTGTTTTTT.

The chain carries TRBV5-1 and TRBJ2-2, with D tentatively TRBD1 (5 bases). Per germline, CDR1 SGHRS and CDR2 YFSETQ. V shed 0 bases and J shed 5 bases, with 8 bases lying between them. CDR3 length: 14 amino acids. Written as DNA, the CDR3 is TGCGCCAGCAGCTTGGGGCAGGGTACCGGGGAGCTGTTTTTT. Its translation: CASSLGQGTGELFF.